A selection of T cell receptor beta chains follows, all from one sample in a study of blood T cells in healthy people across ages. One entry per CDR3 protein, called by TCRdb with MiXCR from the 5' RACE reads. This sample has about 810,000 distinct CDR3 sequences, with around 34% found just once. Sequenced: blood. The receptors derive from a man aged 18 to 29 in good health. CDR3s include the opening cysteine and the closing phenylalanine or tryptophan. The D gene is left open where the match is weak. Clone size is stated in some rows and not others, as once, few, many or a class when expanded.

abundance	v_gene	d_gene	j_gene	CDR3aa	CDR3nt
once	TRBV19	-	TRBJ1-1	CASTRSETEAFF	TGTGCCAGTACCCGTAGCGAGACTGAAGCTTTCTTT
-	TRBV6-2/TRBV6-3	-	TRBJ2-7	CASSYTTGSSYEQYF	TGTGCCAGCAGTTACACGACAGGAAGCTCCTACGAGCAGTACTTC
few	TRBV7-9	TRBD1	TRBJ1-5	CASSQTGGPDQPQHF	TGTGCCAGCAGCCAGACAGGGGGCCCAGATCAGCCCCAGCATTTT
many	TRBV12-3/TRBV12-4	-	TRBJ1-2	CASSRENYGYTF	TGTGCCAGCAGCAGAGAAAACTATGGCTACACCTTC
many	TRBV7-2	-	TRBJ2-3	CASSLGLGRDTQYF	TGTGCCAGCAGCTTAGGTCTCGGCAGGGATACGCAGTATTTT
few	TRBV6-6	-	TRBJ2-7	CASSYSSIEPVDEQYF	TGTGCCAGCAGTTACTCGAGTATAGAACCAGTCGACGAGCAGTACTTC
many	TRBV9	TRBD1	TRBJ2-4	CASSVVGTGGDIQYF	TGTGCCAGCAGCGTAGTTGGGACAGGGGGCGACATTCAGTACTTC
few	TRBV11-2	-	TRBJ2-1	CASSLTGVEQFF	TGTGCCAGCAGCCTCACAGGCGTGGAGCAGTTCTTC
-	TRBV29-1	-	TRBJ2-1	CSVLVGGSYNEQFF	TGCAGCGTTCTCGTGGGTGGATCCTACAATGAGCAGTTCTTC
few	TRBV6-2/TRBV6-3	TRBD1	TRBJ1-1	CASSYGEGAWTEAFF	TGTGCCAGCAGTTACGGGGAGGGGGCTTGGACTGAAGCTTTCTTT
once	TRBV2	-	TRBJ1-4	CASSEKEKLFF	TGTGCCAGCAGTGAAAAGGAAAAACTGTTTTTT
many	TRBV27	-	TRBJ2-7	CASSLGRGGYEQYF	TGTGCCAGCAGCTTAGGACGCGGAGGCTACGAGCAGTACTTC
-	TRBV12-3/TRBV12-4	-	TRBJ2-7	CASSPQGPEQYF	TGTGCCAGCAGTCCACAGGGTCCCGAGCAGTACTTC
-	TRBV2	-	TRBJ1-1	CASSALGAATEAFF	TGTGCCAGCAGTGCCCTTGGGGCTGCCACTGAAGCTTTCTTT
-	TRBV7-9	TRBD1	TRBJ2-1	CASSSVRDRAETQFF	TGTGCCAGCAGCTCGGTCCGGGACAGGGCTGAGACCCAGTTCTTC
-	TRBV20-1	-	TRBJ2-3	CSARGGGTQYF	TGCAGTGCTAGAGGGGGAGGTACGCAGTATTTT
-	TRBV2	TRBD1	TRBJ1-1	CASSEYKGAQNKAFF	TGTGCCAGCAGTGAGTACAAGGGGGCGCAGAATAAAGCTTTCTTT
-	TRBV6-6	-	TRBJ1-2	CASSYGPGPPGGYTF	TGTGCCAGCAGTTACGGTCCCGGGCCCCCGGGAGGCTACACCTTC
few	TRBV7-2	TRBD2	TRBJ2-2	CASSLVFLAGVNTGELFF	TGTGCCAGCAGCTTAGTTTTCCTAGCGGGAGTCAACACCGGGGAGCTGTTTTTT
-	TRBV4-3	-	TRBJ2-3	CASSQDGLFTDTQYF	TGCGCCAGCAGCCAAGATGGTCTTTTCACAGATACGCAGTATTTT
-	TRBV28	-	TRBJ2-4	CASLSTHERYF	TGTGCCAGTTTAAGTACCCACGAGCGGTACTTC
few	TRBV2	-	TRBJ2-1	CASSEVEFGSYNEQFF	TGTGCCAGCAGTGAAGTGGAATTTGGCTCCTACAATGAGCAGTTCTTC
-	TRBV20-1	-	TRBJ2-2	CSADSRGANSGELFF	TGCAGTGCCGACTCCAGAGGGGCGAATAGCGGGGAGCTGTTTTTT
-	TRBV2	TRBD1	TRBJ1-2	CASSRTGASYGYTF	TGTGCCAGCAGTAGGACAGGGGCAAGCTATGGCTACACCTTC
-	TRBV12-3/TRBV12-4	-	TRBJ1-5	CASSWADSNQPRHF	TGTGCCAGCAGTTGGGCAGATAGCAATCAGCCCCGGCATTTT
-	TRBV5-5	TRBD1	TRBJ1-6	CASSQRTGPNSPLHF	TGTGCCAGCAGCCAACGGACAGGGCCCAATTCACCCCTCCACTTT
few	TRBV2	TRBD1	TRBJ2-7	CASSEGWGTGNYEQYF	TGTGCCAGCAGTGAAGGGTGGGGGACAGGGAACTACGAGCAGTACTTC
-	TRBV2	-	TRBJ2-1	CASTLRSRNEQFF	TGTGCCAGCACCCTGAGGAGTCGCAATGAGCAGTTCTTC
-	TRBV3-1	TRBD1	TRBJ1-1	CASSMDRAVEAFF	TGTGCCAGCAGTATGGACAGGGCTGTTGAAGCTTTCTTT
-	TRBV7-3	-	TRBJ1-1	CASSRITNTEAFF	TGTGCCAGCAGCCGAATAACGAACACTGAAGCTTTCTTT
-	TRBV7-2	TRBD1	TRBJ1-4	CASSLRQGVEKLFF	TGTGCCAGCAGCCTCAGACAGGGGGTGGAAAAACTGTTTTTT
many	TRBV7-8	-	TRBJ2-5	CASSLGPRVGETQYF	TGTGCCAGCAGCTTAGGTCCCCGCGTAGGGGAGACCCAGTACTTC
many	TRBV5-1	-	TRBJ2-1	CASSLVTGVYNEQFF	TGCGCCAGCAGCTTGGTTACCGGCGTCTACAATGAGCAGTTCTTC
-	TRBV27	-	TRBJ2-5	CASSPGVTRLYF	TGTGCCAGCAGTCCGGGAGTAACCCGATTGTACTTC
-	TRBV12-3/TRBV12-4	TRBD2	TRBJ2-1	CASSAWLVAGGNEQFF	TGTGCCAGCAGCGCTTGGCTAGTAGCCGGGGGGAATGAGCAGTTCTTC
few	TRBV4-2	-	TRBJ1-4	CASSQEGGQQEKLFF	TGTGCCAGCAGCCAAGAGGGAGGGCAGCAGGAAAAACTGTTTTTT
-	TRBV7-8	-	TRBJ2-3	CASSLDDRGPTTDTQYF	TGTGCCAGCAGCTTAGATGATAGGGGACCTACCACAGATACGCAGTATTTT
-	TRBV29-1	-	TRBJ1-1	CSAAVEYTEAFF	TGCAGCGCTGCAGTGGAATACACTGAAGCTTTCTTT
many	TRBV6-1	-	TRBJ2-7	CASSEVFGAGSYEQYF	TGTGCCAGCAGTGAAGTTTTCGGGGCGGGGTCCTACGAGCAGTACTTC
few	TRBV5-1	-	TRBJ1-4	CASSLAQTNEKLFF	TGCGCCAGCAGCTTGGCGCAGACGAATGAAAAACTGTTTTTT
many	TRBV7-9	-	TRBJ2-1	CASSLKFLGYNEQFF	TGTGCCAGCAGCTTAAAGTTCTTAGGGTACAATGAGCAGTTCTTC
few	TRBV20-1	-	TRBJ2-3	CSARDPRVSTDTQYF	TGCAGTGCTAGAGATCCCAGGGTTAGCACAGATACGCAGTATTTT
-	TRBV3-1	TRBD1	TRBJ2-5	CASSQDTGTGGKTQYF	TGTGCCAGCAGCCAAGATACGGGGACAGGGGGCAAGACCCAGTACTTC
few	TRBV6-2/TRBV6-3	-	TRBJ1-2	CASSWETGGYTF	TGTGCCAGCAGTTGGGAGACAGGAGGCTACACCTTC
many	TRBV6-5	TRBD1	TRBJ1-5	CASSRDRVSNQPQHF	TGTGCCAGCAGCCGGGACAGGGTGAGCAATCAGCCCCAGCATTTT
few	TRBV20-1	-	TRBJ1-6	CSARPGAYNSPLHF	TGCAGTGCTAGGCCCGGTGCCTATAATTCACCCCTCCACTTT
-	TRBV7-2	TRBD2	TRBJ2-2	CASSTPLAGGLKGELFF	TGTGCCAGCAGTACTCCTTTAGCGGGGGGGCTAAAAGGGGAGCTGTTTTTT
-	TRBV10-3	-	TRBJ1-1	CAISEGVNTEAFF	TGTGCCATCAGTGAGGGAGTGAACACTGAAGCTTTCTTT
-	TRBV25-1	-	TRBJ2-7	CASEQGRDEQYF	TGTGCCAGCGAACAGGGGAGGGATGAGCAGTACTTC
-	TRBV12-3/TRBV12-4	-	TRBJ1-1	CASSCDVDTEAFF	TGTGCCAGCAGTTGTGATGTGGACACTGAAGCTTTCTTT
-	TRBV10-3	-	TRBJ2-5	CAIRGGTEGETQYF	TGTGCCATCAGAGGGGGGACTGAAGGGGAGACCCAGTACTTC
few	TRBV12-3/TRBV12-4	TRBD2	TRBJ2-3	CASSKGLAGGTGTDTQYF	TGTGCCAGCAGTAAGGGACTAGCGGGGGGGACTGGCACAGATACGCAGTATTTT
few	TRBV7-2	-	TRBJ1-2	CASSLRQKNYGYTF	TGTGCCAGCAGCTTGAGACAGAAAAACTATGGCTACACCTTC
-	TRBV4-3	TRBD1	TRBJ2-7	CASSQKAQGAREQYF	TGCGCCAGCAGCCAAAAAGCGCAGGGGGCACGCGAGCAGTACTTC
-	TRBV20-1	TRBD2	TRBJ2-5	CSARAGTSGGPLQETQYF	TGCAGTGCCAGAGCAGGGACTAGCGGGGGGCCTCTCCAAGAGACCCAGTACTTC
-	TRBV18	-	TRBJ1-2	CASSPTGQDGYTF	TGTGCCAGCTCACCAACTGGGCAGGATGGCTACACCTTC
-	TRBV30	TRBD2	TRBJ2-5	CAWNGGGATETQYF	TGTGCCTGGAACGGCGGGGGGGCCACAGAGACCCAGTACTTC
-	TRBV29-1	-	TRBJ1-4	CSVVVGNEKLFF	TGCAGCGTTGTTGTAGGGAATGAAAAACTGTTTTTT
-	TRBV7-2	-	TRBJ2-1	CASSLDQGFGEQFF	TGTGCCAGCAGCTTAGATCAGGGTTTTGGTGAGCAGTTCTTC